Presented here are 23 T cell receptor beta chains from one specimen sequenced in a study of blood T cells in healthy people across ages. Using a J-beta primer mix together with a sample-barcoded 5' primer, a second PCR was run for about 6 to 11 cycles. TCRdb independently ran MiXCR on the 5' RACE reads; one entry per CDR3 protein. The sample holds fewer than 2,000,000 distinct CDR3 sequences, roughly a third seen once. The sequenced material came from blood. The receptors stem from a woman in her twenties or thirties in good health.

This clonotype was seen a few times. The gene calls are TRBV4-2 and TRBJ2-7, with D unclear. Germline CDR1 is LGHNA and CDR2 is YNFKEQ. CDR3 size: 12 residues. Trimming removed 0 bases from V and 3 bases from J, with 3 bases in between. This chain's CDR3 is CASSQDVYEQYF. CDR3 bases: TGTGCCAGCAGCCAAGATGTCTACGAGCAGTACTTC.

This sequence joins TRBV6-6 and TRBJ1-4, with a tentative D call TRBD1 (5 bases). V dropped 10 bases and J dropped 4 bases, with 13 bases sitting between them. The CDR3 loop spans 13 amino acids. Germline loops: CDR1 MNHNY, CDR2 SVGAGI (reference sequence). This chain's CDR3 is CATSWGINEKLFF. CDR3 coding DNA: TGTGCCACCTCCTGGGGCATTAATGAAAAACTGTTTTTT.

CDR3 bases: TGTGCCAGCAGCTGGGACAAGTACCAAGAGACCCAGTACTTC. This gives the protein CASSWDKYQETQYF. The V and J genes are TRBV13 and TRBJ2-5; a weak D match, TRBD1 (6 bases). In germline, CDR1 is PRHDT, CDR2 FYEKMQ (reference sequence). This CDR3 is built from 14 residues. V lost 4 bases and J lost 0, with 9 bases in between.

This clonotype showed up just a few times. J is TRBJ2-7 and V is TRBV20-1, with D tentatively TRBD2 (5 bases). This CDR3 has 13 residues. Trimming pared 6 bases from V and 2 bases from J, leaving 14 bases between. Germline V gives CDR1 DFQATT, CDR2 SNEGSKA (reference sequence). The CDR3 region has the DNA TGCAGTGCCCAGAGCGGCGAACCCTACGAGCAGTACTTC. Protein: CSAQSGEPYEQYF.

Concerning this clonotype itself: The junction differs from germline at one of its ends, possibly a read error. The chain couples TRBV27 to TRBJ2-1; the D gene could be TRBD1 or TRBD2 (5 bases each). This CDR3 is 15 amino acids long. Germline lookup yields CDR1 MNHEY and CDR2 SMNVEV (reference sequence). CDR3 sequence: CASSMGTSSYNAQFF. The DNA of the CDR3 is TGTGCCAGCAGTATGGGGACGAGCTCCTACAATGCGCAGTTCTTC.

The chain recombines TRBV15 with TRBJ1-5; TRBD1 aligns across 7 bases. V shed 5 bases and J 6 bases; nucleotides not matched to a gene: 10. The germline gives CDR1 LNHNV, CDR2 YYDKDF (reference sequence). The CDR3 length is 15 residues. CDR3 region: CATSATSTGLQPQHF. The CDR3 coding sequence is TGTGCCACCAGCGCAACCTCGACAGGGCTTCAGCCCCAGCATTTT.

This clonotype was observed a handful of times. The chain joins TRBV6-2 or TRBV6-3 to TRBJ2-7, with D perhaps matching TRBD1 or TRBD2 (5 bases each). Deletions cut 6 bases from V and 2 bases from J, with 17 bases between. The CDR3 runs 15 residues. Per the germline V gene, CDR1 is MNHEY and CDR2 is SVGEGT. CDR3 sequence (DNA): TGTGCCAGCAGGAGTTCCGGGACCAACCCCTACGAGCAGTACTTC. Translation: CASRSSGTNPYEQYF.

The CDR3 protein is CSARSGLNEQYF. Here the CDR3 DNA reads TGCAGTGCTAGATCAGGACTCAACGAGCAGTACTTC. The chain joins TRBV20-1 to TRBJ2-7, with D possibly TRBD2 on 5 matching bases. The CDR3 is 12 amino acids. CDR1 and CDR2 from the germline V gene are DFQATT and SNEGSKA (reference sequence). The V and J ends lost 2 bases and 5 bases respectively, with 10 bases between them.

A few counts support this clonotype. The CDR3: CASSDSGGMETQYF. The CDR3 DNA sequence: TGTGCCAGCAGTGATTCCGGGGGCATGGAGACCCAGTACTTC. The chain is built from TRBV6-1 and TRBJ2-5; D may match TRBD1 or TRBD2 (6 bases each). With 3 bases removed from V and 5 bases from J, the gap between germline ends came to 13 bases. CDR1 and CDR2 (germline): MNHNS, SASEGT. The CDR3 extends over 14 amino acids.

This chain uses TRBV13 with TRBJ2-2, with 9 bases aligning to TRBD2. Per the germline V gene, CDR1 is PRHDT and CDR2 is FYEKMQ (reference sequence). Losses at the gene ends were 4 bases for V and 4 bases for J; bases not matched to a gene: 7. This CDR3 is built from 16 residues. CDR3 nucleotides: TGTGCCAGCAGCTCCTTTAGCGGGGGCCTCACCGGGGAGCTGTTTTTT. Its translation is CASSSFSGGLTGELFF.

There are a few counts of this clonotype. CDR3 region: CASSSSSGGSTQYF. CDR3 coding DNA: TGTGCCAGCAGCTCGTCTAGCGGGGGTTCGACCCAGTACTTC. V usage is TRBV7-7 and J usage is TRBJ2-5, with 10 bases lining up with TRBD2. The CDR3 is 14 amino acids. Germline V lookup: CDR1 SSHAT, CDR2 FNYEAQ (reference sequence). J gave up 7 bases and V 4 bases, and 6 bases lay outside the gene matches.

This clonotype appeared a few times. This chain joins TRBV10-2 and TRBJ2-3; TRBD2 agrees at 7 bases. The length of the CDR3 is 14 residues. V lost 10 bases and J lost 5; bases outside the gene matches: 12. Germline V gene sequence: CDR1 WSHSY, CDR2 SAAADI. CDR3 protein: CATSGLPGGDTQYF. Here the CDR3 DNA reads TGCGCCACCTCTGGTCTTCCGGGGGGAGATACGCAGTATTTT.

The chain employs TRBV7-9 and TRBJ1-2; D unresolved. The V and J ends lost 5 bases and 2 bases respectively, with 27 bases between them. The length of the CDR3 is 19 residues. From germline, CDR1 is SEHNR and CDR2 FQNEAQ (reference sequence). The CDR3 nucleotides read TGTGCCAGCAGCAGAAGACCAAACAGTCCGAAAGCTGGAAACTATGGCTACACCTTC. Its protein is CASSRRPNSPKAGNYGYTF.

This clonotype was observed a handful of times. The chain combines TRBV20-1 with TRBJ1-2; tentative D call: TRBD1 (5 bases). CDR1 is DFQATT, CDR2 SNEGSKA, per germline (reference sequence). This CDR3 spans 14 amino acids. Trimming cost V 0 bases and J 4 bases, with 12 bases left between them. The CDR3 DNA is TGCAGTGCTAGAGATGGGGGACCGATCTATGGCTACACCTTC. Its protein product is CSARDGGPIYGYTF.

The CDR3 nucleotides are TGTGCCAGCCATCTCCCCCGGGCCGGGACAGAGCGAGGGGGCTACACCTTC. Translated, it gives CASHLPRAGTERGGYTF. The chain joins TRBV5-5 to TRBJ1-2; TRBD1 matches 7 bases. The CDR3 runs to 17 residues. The trim removed 7 bases at V and 8 bases at J, leaving 23 bases unmatched. Germline V lookup: CDR1 SGHKS, CDR2 YYEKEE (reference sequence).

This clonotype was recorded a few times. The chain has TRBV7-9 and TRBJ2-1; D gene uncertain. There are 16 residues in the CDR3. The V end lost 2 bases, the J end lost 0 bases, and 11 bases lay between the germline ends. Germline CDR1 reads SEHNR; CDR2 reads FQNEAQ (reference sequence). CDR3 protein: CASSLIDWNSYNEQFF. The CDR3 region has the DNA TGTGCCAGCAGCTTAATCGACTGGAACTCCTACAATGAGCAGTTCTTC.

V is TRBV5-4 and J is TRBJ2-2, with TRBD1 as a possible D gene (5 bases). Germline CDR1 SGHNT, CDR2 YYREEE (reference sequence). This CDR3 spans 15 amino acids. Trimming pared 5 bases from V and 0 bases from J, leaving 11 bases between. CDR3 in amino acids: CASSPDRSNTGELFF. As DNA, the CDR3 is TGTGCCAGCAGTCCTGACAGATCGAACACCGGGGAGCTGTTTTTT.

The chain carries TRBV27 and TRBJ2-3, with D unresolved. V gave up 2 bases and J gave up 2 bases, with 8 bases separating them. Germline CDR1 and CDR2: MNHEY and SMNVEV (reference sequence). This CDR3 region has 14 residues. The chain's CDR3 is CASSLAVDTDTQYF. Here the CDR3 DNA reads TGTGCCAGCAGTTTAGCGGTGGACACAGATACGCAGTATTTT.

J is TRBJ1-2 and V is TRBV30; D not certain. This CDR3 spans 12 amino acids. Trimming took off 2 bases at V and 2 bases at J, with 6 bases between the two ends. CDR1 is GTSNPN and CDR2 is SVGIG in the germline V gene (reference sequence). CDR3 in amino acids: CAWSPTNYGYTF. In DNA, the CDR3 is TGTGCCTGGAGTCCTACCAACTATGGCTACACCTTC.

V and J are TRBV5-6 and TRBJ1-1; no definite D call. This CDR3 contains 12 residues. Germline CDR1 is SGHDT and CDR2 is YYEEEE. Trimming pared 2 bases from V and 5 bases from J, leaving 7 bases between. The chain's CDR3 is CASSLQWTEAFF. CDR3 sequence (DNA): TGTGCCAGCAGCTTACAGTGGACTGAAGCTTTCTTT.

The V call is TRBV18, the J call TRBJ2-1; TRBD1 might be the D (6 bases). V gave up 1 base and J gave up 7 bases, with 11 bases separating them. In germline, CDR1 is KGHSH, CDR2 LQKENI. The length of the CDR3 is 14 residues. Here the CDR3 DNA reads TGTGCCAGCTCACCACAGTCAGGGGCGAATGAGCAGTTCTTC. It yields the protein CASSPQSGANEQFF.

The rearrangement joins TRBV6-5 to TRBJ2-1; 10 nucleotides align to TRBD2. V gave up 6 bases and J gave up 4 bases; unmatched junction bases: 6. Germline V CDR1 and CDR2: MNHEY, SVGAGI. This CDR3 has 15 residues. CDR3 amino acids: CASRPWTSGYNEQFF. The CDR3 DNA follows: TGTGCCAGCAGACCTTGGACTAGCGGTTACAATGAGCAGTTCTTC.

A few counts support this clonotype. The chain links TRBV5-1 to TRBJ2-1, with 8 bases matching TRBD2. This CDR3 is 15 amino acids long. Germline loops: CDR1 SGHRS, CDR2 YFSETQ. Unmatched junction bases numbered 8, after V lost 0 bases and J lost 9 bases. The CDR3 sequence is CASSLELAVASEQFF. The CDR3 DNA reads TGCGCCAGCAGCTTGGAACTAGCGGTCGCTAGTGAGCAGTTCTTC. The full variable domain, its missing parts supplied by reference TRBV5-1 and TRBJ2-1, is KAGVTQTPRYLIKTRGQQVTLSCSPISGHRSVSWYQQTPGQGLQFLFEYFSETQRNKGNFPGRFSGRQFSNSRSEMNVSTLELGDSALYLCASSLELAVASEQFFGPGTRLTVL.